A single sample is the source of the 5 T cell receptor beta chains below, sequenced in a study of T-cell memory formation after mild COVID-19. TCRdb itself ran the 5' RACE reads through MiXCR, one entry per CDR3 protein. The sample yields hundreds of thousands of distinct CDR3 sequences, around 20% seen once. The sample taken for sequencing was PBMCs or a T cell subset sorted from them (not recorded which). These receptors originate from an adult woman who had mild COVID-19 (a few samples of this study predate the infection). Cell type and time point are not known.

The rearrangement uses TRBV7-9 and TRBJ2-1; the D gene is possibly TRBD2 (5 bases). The CDR3 is 15 residues long. The V end lost 6 bases, the J end lost 4 bases, and 16 bases lay between the germline ends. The germline gives CDR1 SEHNR, CDR2 FQNEAQ (reference sequence). The CDR3 nucleotides read TGTGCCAGCAGAGAACAGCGGTCCACTTACAATGAGCAGTTCTTC. It codes for CASREQRSTYNEQFF.

This clonotype was seen a handful of times. A junction boundary mismatches the germline segment, possibly from a read error. V is TRBV7-7 and J is TRBJ2-5; D perhaps matches TRBD2 (6 bases). This CDR3 comprises 13 residues. CDR1 is SSHAT and CDR2 is FNYEAQ in the germline V gene (reference sequence). The CDR3 bases are TGTGCTAGCAGCTTAGCGGTGGGGGAGACCCAGTACTTC. Its protein is CASSLAVGETQYF.

This clonotype came up a few times. The gene calls are TRBV4-3 and TRBJ2-2; the D gene is possibly TRBD1 (6 bases). CDR3 length equals 16 residues. V was clipped by 0 bases and J by 6 bases, with 14 bases between them. CDR1 is LGHNA, CDR2 YSLEER, per germline. As DNA, the CDR3 is TGCGCCAGCAGCCAAGATAACAGGGAACGTTCCGGGGAGCTGTTTTTT. This translates into CASSQDNRERSGELFF.

This clonotype was detected a few times. The gene calls are TRBV6-5 and TRBJ1-1; TRBD1 aligns across 8 bases. J gave up 6 bases and V 5 bases, and 8 bases lay outside the gene matches. Per the germline V gene, CDR1 is MNHEY and CDR2 is SVGAGI. This CDR3 has 14 amino acids. CDR3 DNA sequence: TGTGCCAGCAGTGGGCGGACAGGGTCGGCTGAAGCTTTCTTT. Amino acid sequence: CASSGRTGSAEAFF.

This clonotype was counted only a few times. The rearrangement links TRBV9 to TRBJ2-2; D unclear. The CDR3 has 15 residues. V was shortened by 4 bases and J by 0 bases, with 10 bases between the two germline ends. The V gene's germline CDR1 is SGDLS and CDR2 YYNGEE. The CDR3: CASSPHYTNTGELFF. The DNA for the CDR3 is TGTGCCAGCAGCCCGCACTACACGAACACCGGGGAGCTGTTTTTT.